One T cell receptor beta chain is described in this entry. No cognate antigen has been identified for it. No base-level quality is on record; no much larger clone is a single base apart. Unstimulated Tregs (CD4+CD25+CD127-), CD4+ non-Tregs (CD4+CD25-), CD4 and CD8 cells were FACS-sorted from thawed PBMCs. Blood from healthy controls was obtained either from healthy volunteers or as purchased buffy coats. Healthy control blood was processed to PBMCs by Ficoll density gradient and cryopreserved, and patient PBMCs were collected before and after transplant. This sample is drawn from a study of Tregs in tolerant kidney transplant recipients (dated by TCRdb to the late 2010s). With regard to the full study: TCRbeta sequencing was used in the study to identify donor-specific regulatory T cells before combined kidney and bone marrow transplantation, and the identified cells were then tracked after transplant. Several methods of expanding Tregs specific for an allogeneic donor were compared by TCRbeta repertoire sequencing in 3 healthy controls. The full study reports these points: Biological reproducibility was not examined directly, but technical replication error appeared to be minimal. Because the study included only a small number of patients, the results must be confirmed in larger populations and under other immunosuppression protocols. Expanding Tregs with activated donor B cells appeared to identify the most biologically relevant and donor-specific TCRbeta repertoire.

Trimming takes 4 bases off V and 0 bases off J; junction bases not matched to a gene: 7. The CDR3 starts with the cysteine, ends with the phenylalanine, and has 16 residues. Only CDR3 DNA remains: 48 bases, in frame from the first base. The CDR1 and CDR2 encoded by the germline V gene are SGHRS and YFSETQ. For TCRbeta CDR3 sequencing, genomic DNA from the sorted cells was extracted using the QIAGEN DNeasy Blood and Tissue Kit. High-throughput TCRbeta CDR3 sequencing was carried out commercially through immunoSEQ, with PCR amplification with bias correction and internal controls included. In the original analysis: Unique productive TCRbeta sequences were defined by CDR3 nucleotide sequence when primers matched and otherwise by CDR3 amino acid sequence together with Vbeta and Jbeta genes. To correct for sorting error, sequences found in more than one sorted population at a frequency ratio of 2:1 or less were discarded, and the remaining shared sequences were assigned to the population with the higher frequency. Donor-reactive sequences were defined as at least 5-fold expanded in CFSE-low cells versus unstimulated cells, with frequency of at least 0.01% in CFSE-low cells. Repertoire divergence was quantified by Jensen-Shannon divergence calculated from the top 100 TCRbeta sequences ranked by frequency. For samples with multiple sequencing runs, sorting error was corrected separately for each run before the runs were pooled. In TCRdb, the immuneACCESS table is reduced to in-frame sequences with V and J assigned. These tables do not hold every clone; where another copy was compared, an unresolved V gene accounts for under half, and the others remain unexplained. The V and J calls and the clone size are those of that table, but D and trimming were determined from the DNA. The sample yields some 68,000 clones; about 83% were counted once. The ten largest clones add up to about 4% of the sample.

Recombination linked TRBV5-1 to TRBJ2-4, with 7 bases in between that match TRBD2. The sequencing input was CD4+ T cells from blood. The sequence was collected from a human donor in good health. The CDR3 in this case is CASSPTGGLAKNIQYF. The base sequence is TGCGCCAGCAGCCCGACGGGGGGACTAGCCAAAAACATTCAGTACTTC.